This entry is about one T cell receptor (beta chain). No antigen is known for it. The CDR3 consists of 13 residues. The V gene lost 5 bases and the J gene lost 7 bases, with 11 bases spanning the gap. CDR1 SGHVS and CDR2 FQNEAQ come from the germline V gene. The data derive from a study of T cell responses to AZD1222 COVID-19 vaccine. Background on the study: Second-dose intervals near 4 or 12 weeks were combined. Findings of the study overall: Just 5 to 7 people given AZD1222 tested seropositive at baseline. No repertoire was sampled before or during the peak T cell response, only after it.

The method was immunoSEQ multiplex PCR; TCRdb's version includes in-frame clones alone and lacks a portion of them. The sample lists about 96,000 clones, about nine tenths occurring once. The TCR was taken from an adult in good health. The chain carries TRBV7-8 and TRBJ2-2; D remains unclear. The material was peripheral blood, obtained on day 0 of AZD1222 vaccination. The DNA for the CDR3 is TGTGCCAGCAGCCCCCGGGCTAACGGGGAGCTGTTTTTT. Protein product: CASSPRANGELFF.